Detailed here is one T cell receptor (beta chain). Its antigen is unknown. Generated by immunoSEQ multiplex PCR, the TCRdb table keeps only in-frame clones and is missing some. The data show roughly 400,000 clones, roughly 90% seen once. This sample was taken from a study of Ad26.COV2.S vaccination and SARS-CoV-2 variants. Study-wide findings and caveats: People given the vaccine had a wider spike-specific TCR breadth than placebo recipients did. A substantial breadth of spike-specific CD8+ and CD4+ T cell responses after vaccination has been reported.

Sample treatment: around 19 received Ad26.COV2.S at low or high dose, single or two shots; about five received placebo; per-sample allocation not given. Samples came from day 63 after the first vaccine or placebo injection. The starting material was peripheral blood, obtained in a trial of Ad26.COV2.S vaccine versus placebo. This clonotype originated in a person aged 18-65 years who received the Ad26.COV2.S COVID-19 vaccine or a placebo.

CDR3 bases: TGTGCCAGTAGTGAGGGGATCCTTGGCTACACCTTC. Translation gives CASSEGILGYTF. The chain has TRBV19 and TRBJ1-2; D might be TRBD1 (5 bases). Germline CDR1 and CDR2: LNHDA and SQIVND (reference sequence). This CDR3 has 12 amino acids. The ends were cut back, 5 bases at V and 7 bases at J, with 11 bases in the middle.